The 10 T cell receptor beta chains below come from one sample, sequenced in a study of blood T cells in healthy people across ages. Sample-barcoded 5' priming and a J-beta primer mix drove a second PCR of about 6 to 12 cycles. TCRdb analysed the 5' RACE reads with MiXCR anew, one entry per CDR3 protein. The sample holds some 760,000 distinct CDR3 sequences; roughly 25% are singletons and the top ten take roughly 3.8%. The sample also formed part of further work on T cells of mothers and their children.

Sequenced input: blood. These receptors all come from a boy aged 5-17 years in good health.

The chain recombines TRBV5-5 with TRBJ1-5; TRBD1 is a possible D gene (5 bases). Germline V gene lookup returns CDR1 SGHKS and CDR2 YYEKEE (reference sequence). V dropped 0 bases and J dropped 7 bases, with 14 bases sitting between them. The CDR3 totals 15 residues. The CDR3 spells CASSLDDRAGQPQHF. For the CDR3, the DNA is TGTGCCAGCAGCTTGGACGACAGAGCAGGGCAGCCCCAGCATTTT.

The chain uses TRBV3-1 and TRBJ2-1; 8 bases fit TRBD2. V shed 6 bases and J 7 bases; nucleotides not matched to a gene: 11. Germline CDR1 reads LGHDT; CDR2 reads YNNKEL (reference sequence). This CDR3 contains 15 residues. The CDR3 region has the DNA TGTGCCAGCAGTCCCGGTAGTAGCGGGATAAATGAGCAGTTCTTC. It encodes CASSPGSSGINEQFF.

In its sample, this clonotype was seen once. The chain employs TRBV4-1 and TRBJ2-5; D is unresolved. This CDR3 is 18 amino acids long. Germline V gene sequence: CDR1 MGHRA, CDR2 YSYEKL. Between the trimmed V and J ends, which lost 0 bases and 2 bases, there was a span of 19 bases. The CDR3 bases are TGCGCCAGCAGCCAAGAACCCCCCCAGGCATTTGGGCAAGAGACCCAGTACTTC. Amino acids: CASSQEPPQAFGQETQYF.

The chain carries TRBV20-1 and TRBJ2-7; 7 nucleotides align to TRBD2. With 0 bases clipped from V and 4 bases from J, the junction kept 6 bases outside the gene matches. CDR1 DFQATT and CDR2 SNEGSKA come from the germline V gene (reference sequence). This CDR3 contains 14 residues. The chain's CDR3 is CSARDGLAVYEQYF. The CDR3 DNA is TGCAGTGCTAGAGATGGGCTAGCGGTTTACGAGCAGTACTTC.

This clonotype was observed a few times. The chain links TRBV7-9 to TRBJ1-1, with a possible D match to TRBD1 (6 bases). The V and J ends lost 4 bases and 4 bases respectively, with 13 bases between them. Germline values: CDR1 SEHNR, CDR2 FQNEAQ (reference sequence). The CDR3 runs 14 residues. The CDR3 DNA sequence: TGTGCCAGCAGCTCGTCCGGGGGGCCCACTGAAGCTTTCTTT. Protein: CASSSSGGPTEAFF.

This chain uses TRBV20-1 with TRBJ1-6; D not resolved. V was clipped by 5 bases and J by 8 bases, with 10 bases between them. The V gene's germline CDR1 is DFQATT and CDR2 SNEGSKA (reference sequence). CDR3 length: 12 residues. CDR3 DNA: TGCAGTGCTGTTGACGGGGATTCACCCCTCCACTTT. This sequence encodes CSAVDGDSPLHF.

The V and J genes are TRBV20-1 and TRBJ2-7, with 9 bases identical to TRBD2. Germline trimming cut 3 bases from V and 7 bases from J; bases unmatched to any gene: 7. Germline CDR1 DFQATT, CDR2 SNEGSKA (reference sequence). The CDR3 covers 13 residues. The CDR3 reads CSASVAGVSEQYF. The CDR3 nucleotides read TGCAGTGCTAGCGTAGCGGGAGTGTCGGAGCAGTACTTC.

This clonotype was seen a few times. J is TRBJ2-7 and V is TRBV2; 11 nucleotides agree with TRBD2. Per germline, CDR1 SNHLY and CDR2 FYNNEI. The trim removed 3 bases at V and 5 bases at J, leaving 9 bases unmatched. The CDR3 sequence is 16 residues long. The CDR3 region has the DNA TGTGCCAGCAGTGAGATCGGTAGCGGGAGGGCCGACGAGCAGTACTTC. Protein product: CASSEIGSGRADEQYF.

This clonotype was counted only a few times. V is TRBV29-1 and J is TRBJ2-1, with D tentatively TRBD1 (6 bases). V lost 6 bases to trimming and J lost 9 bases, with 27 bases between them. Germline values: CDR1 SQVTM, CDR2 ANQGSEA. The CDR3 loop spans 16 amino acids. The CDR3 DNA is TGCAGCGTCGTGGACAGTGCCGCCCAGAAGCAGGGTGAGCAGTTCTTC. This gives the protein CSVVDSAAQKQGEQFF.

The chain employs TRBV20-1 and TRBJ2-1, with a weak D call TRBD1 (5 bases). Germline V gene data show CDR1 as DFQATT and CDR2 as SNEGSKA (reference sequence). V lost 5 bases and J lost 0, with 11 bases in between. The CDR3 spans 14 residues. The CDR3 loop reads CSAFDRISYNEQFF. The CDR3 region has the DNA TGCAGTGCTTTCGACAGAATCTCCTACAATGAGCAGTTCTTC.